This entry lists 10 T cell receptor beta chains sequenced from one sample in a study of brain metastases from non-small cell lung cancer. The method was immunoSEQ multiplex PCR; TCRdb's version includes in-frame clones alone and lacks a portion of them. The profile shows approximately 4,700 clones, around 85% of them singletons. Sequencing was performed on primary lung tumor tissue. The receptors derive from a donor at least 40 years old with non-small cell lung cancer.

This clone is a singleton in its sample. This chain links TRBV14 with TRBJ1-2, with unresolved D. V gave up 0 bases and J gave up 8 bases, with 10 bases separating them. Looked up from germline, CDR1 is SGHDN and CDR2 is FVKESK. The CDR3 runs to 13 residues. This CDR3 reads CASSQDSGLGYTF. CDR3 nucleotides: TGTGCCAGCAGCCAAGATTCGGGATTAGGCTACACCTTC.

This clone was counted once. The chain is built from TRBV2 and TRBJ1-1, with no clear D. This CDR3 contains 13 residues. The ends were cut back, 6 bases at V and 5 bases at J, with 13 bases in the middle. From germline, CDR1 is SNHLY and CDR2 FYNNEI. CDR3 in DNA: TGTGCCAGCAGCCGAGACAAGATGACTGAAGCTTTCTTT. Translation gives CASSRDKMTEAFF.

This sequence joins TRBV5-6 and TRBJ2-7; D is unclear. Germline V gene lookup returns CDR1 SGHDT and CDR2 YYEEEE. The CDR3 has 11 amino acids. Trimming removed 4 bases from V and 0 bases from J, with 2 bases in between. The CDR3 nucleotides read TGTGCCAGCAGCAACTCCTACGAGCAGTACGTC. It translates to CASSNSYEQYV.

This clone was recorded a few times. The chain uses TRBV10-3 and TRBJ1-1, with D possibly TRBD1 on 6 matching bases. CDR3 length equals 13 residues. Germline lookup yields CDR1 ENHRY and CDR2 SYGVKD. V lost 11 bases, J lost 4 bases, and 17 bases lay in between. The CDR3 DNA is TGTGCCTCAAAGGGGGGTGAGAGCACTGAAGCTTTCTTT. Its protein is CASKGGESTEAFF.

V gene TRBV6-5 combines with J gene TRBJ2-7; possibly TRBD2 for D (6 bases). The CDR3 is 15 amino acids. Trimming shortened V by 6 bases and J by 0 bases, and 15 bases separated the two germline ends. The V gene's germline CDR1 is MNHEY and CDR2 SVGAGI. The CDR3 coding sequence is TGTGCCAGCAGGCGGGACGGAAGTAGCTCCTACGAGCAGTACGTC. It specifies CASRRDGSSSYEQYV.

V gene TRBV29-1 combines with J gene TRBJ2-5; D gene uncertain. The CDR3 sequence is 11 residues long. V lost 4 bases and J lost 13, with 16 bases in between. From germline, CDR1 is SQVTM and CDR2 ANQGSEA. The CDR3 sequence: CSVGREAAPYF. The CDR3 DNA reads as TGCAGCGTTGGGCGTGAGGCTGCCCCGTACTTC.

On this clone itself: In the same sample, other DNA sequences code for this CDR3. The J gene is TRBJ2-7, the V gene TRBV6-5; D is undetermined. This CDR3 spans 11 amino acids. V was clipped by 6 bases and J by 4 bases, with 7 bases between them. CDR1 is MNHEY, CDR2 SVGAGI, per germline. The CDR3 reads CASSQTYEQYV. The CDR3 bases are TGTGCCAGCAGCCAAACGTACGAGCAGTACGTC.

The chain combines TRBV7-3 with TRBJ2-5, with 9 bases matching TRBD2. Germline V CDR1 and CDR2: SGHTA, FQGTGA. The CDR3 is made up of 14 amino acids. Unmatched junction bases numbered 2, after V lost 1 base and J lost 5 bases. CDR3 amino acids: CASSLMGTSETQYF. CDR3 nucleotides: TGTGCCAGCAGCTTAATGGGGACTAGCGAGACCCAGTACTTC.

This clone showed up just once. The CDR3 DNA is TGCGCCAGCAGCTTGGACAGGGGAAGCAATCAGCCCCAGCATTTT. Its protein product is CASSLDRGSNQPQHF. The rearrangement joins TRBV5-1 to TRBJ1-5; 7 nucleotides line up with TRBD1. The CDR3 runs to 15 residues. Germline CDR1 reads SGHRS; CDR2 reads YFSETQ. V was clipped by 0 bases and J by 1 base; unmatched bases: 1.

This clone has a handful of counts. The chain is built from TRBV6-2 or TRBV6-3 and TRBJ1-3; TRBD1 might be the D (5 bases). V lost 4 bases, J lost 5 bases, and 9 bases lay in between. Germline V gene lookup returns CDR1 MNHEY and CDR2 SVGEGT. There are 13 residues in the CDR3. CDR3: CASSSRQRNTIYF. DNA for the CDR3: TGTGCCAGCAGTTCCCGACAGCGAAACACCATATATTTT.